A single sample is the source of the 15 T cell receptor beta chains below, sequenced in a study of shared clonotypes between healthy human individuals. Sequencing was performed with immunoSEQ multiplex PCR; in TCRdb, only in-frame clones are kept and a portion is missing. The data show 2 million to 2.5 million clones, approximately 90% seen once. The sequenced sample was naive CD4+ T cells from PBMCs. Subset defined: CD45RA+ positively selected. The receptor source for this set is a man aged 18 to 29 in good health. Some clones in this sample may be carry-over from other donors' samples.

The chain is built from TRBV7-2 and TRBJ1-2, with D perhaps TRBD1 (5 bases). CDR1 is SGHTA and CDR2 is FQGNSA in the germline V gene. Deletions cut 0 bases from V and 5 bases from J, with 19 bases between. The CDR3 sequence is 17 residues long. As DNA, the CDR3 is TGTGCCAGCAGCTTAGCTCCCTCGGTCGGGACGGCGTATGGCTACACCTTC. Amino acid sequence: CASSLAPSVGTAYGYTF.

In the case of this clone: Other DNA variants within this sample encode the same CDR3. J is TRBJ1-1 and V is TRBV19; possibly TRBD1 for D (5 bases). V shed 3 bases and J shed 1 base, with 9 bases lying between them. The germline V gene has CDR1 LNHDA and CDR2 SQIVND (reference sequence). This CDR3 has 14 amino acids. The CDR3 loop is CASSIRDGNTEAFF. The CDR3 DNA reads TGTGCCAGTAGTATCAGGGATGGGAACACTGAAGCTTTCTTT.

This clone is a singleton in its sample. CDR3 residues: CASSYSSVHGYTF. The DNA for the CDR3 is TGTGCCAGCAGTTACTCGTCAGTCCATGGCTACACCTTC. This sequence joins TRBV6-5 and TRBJ1-2; no clear D gene. Germline loops: CDR1 MNHEY, CDR2 SVGAGI. This CDR3 has 13 amino acids. V was shortened by 0 bases and J by 6 bases, with 8 bases between the two germline ends.

This chain connects TRBV7-3 to TRBJ1-5; 8 bases align to TRBD1. The J segment lost 2 bases and the V segment lost 2 bases, leaving 5 bases of the junction unmatched. Germline assignment: CDR1 SGHTA and CDR2 FQGTGA. The CDR3 sequence is 16 residues long. CDR3 bases: TGTGCCAGCAGCTTAGTAGGGACAGGAGGCAATCAGCCCCAGCATTTT. Protein: CASSLVGTGGNQPQHF.

This sequence joins TRBV28 and TRBJ2-5; 8 nucleotides agree with TRBD1. In germline, CDR1 is MDHEN, CDR2 SYDVKM. V lost 3 bases, J lost 5 bases, and 8 bases stayed unmatched. The CDR3 loop spans 15 amino acids. The CDR3 DNA reads as TGTGCCAGCAGTTTCGGACAGGGCATTAGGGAGACCCAGTACTTC. Amino acid sequence: CASSFGQGIRETQYF.

The chain recombines TRBV29-1 with TRBJ2-1, with TRBD1 as a possible D gene (5 bases). The germline CDR1 and CDR2 sequences are SQVTM and ANQGSEA. The CDR3 consists of 12 residues. The germline V and J ends were trimmed by 3 bases and 4 bases, with 7 bases remaining between them. CDR3 nucleotide sequence: TGCAGCGTTGACAGGGCTTACAATGAGCAGTTCTTC. Protein sequence: CSVDRAYNEQFF.

The chain couples TRBV7-2 to TRBJ1-2; D may be TRBD1 (6 bases). The V end was cut by 6 bases, the J end by 8 bases, with 10 bases between. Germline values: CDR1 SGHTA, CDR2 FQGNSA. The CDR3 totals 11 residues. CDR3 sequence: CASRQGGGYTF. In DNA, the CDR3 is TGTGCCAGCAGACAGGGAGGAGGCTACACCTTC.

The chain carries TRBV6-4 and TRBJ1-5; no clear D gene. Per the germline V gene, CDR1 is MRHNA and CDR2 is SNTAGT. The CDR3 is made up of 13 amino acids. The germline V and J ends were trimmed by 7 bases and 3 bases, with 10 bases remaining between them. DNA for the CDR3: TGTGCCAGCACGCCCAGGAACAATCAGCCCCAGCATTTT. This codes for CASTPRNNQPQHF.

The V call is TRBV29-1, the J call TRBJ2-3, with D perhaps TRBD1 or TRBD2 (5 bases each). This CDR3 contains 16 residues. Between the trimmed V and J ends, which lost 0 bases and 0 bases, there was a span of 13 bases. CDR1 is SQVTM, CDR2 ANQGSEA, per germline. In DNA form, the CDR3 reads TGCAGCGTTGAAGACTCGAGGGGAACAAGCACAGATACGCAGTATTTT. Encoded protein: CSVEDSRGTSTDTQYF.

This rearrangement joins TRBV7-8 to TRBJ2-1; TRBD2 aligns across 8 bases. The junction had 6 bases not matched to a gene; V was cut back by 2 bases and J by 6 bases. The CDR3 length is 15 residues. The germline V gene encodes CDR1 SGHVS and CDR2 FQNEAQ. The CDR3 is CASSLWLSGSNEQFF. CDR3 bases: TGTGCCAGCAGCTTATGGTTGAGCGGGAGCAATGAGCAGTTCTTC.

The V gene is TRBV4-1, the J gene TRBJ2-3; TRBD1 is a possible D gene (5 bases). The V gene lost 1 base and the J gene lost 11 bases, with 10 bases spanning the gap. This CDR3 region has 12 residues. Germline CDR1 reads MGHRA; CDR2 reads YSYEKL. CDR3 nucleotide sequence: TGCGCCAGCAGCCAAGCAGGGTATGAGCAGTATTTT. This codes for CASSQAGYEQYF.

The chain is built from TRBV7-3 and TRBJ2-3, with 9 bases identical to TRBD2. The germline CDR1 and CDR2 sequences are SGHTA and FQGTGA. The CDR3 spans 15 residues. After removal of 6 bases from V and 3 bases from J, the junction contained 7 bases not matched to a gene. CDR3 residues: CASRLTSGETDTQYF. The CDR3 DNA sequence: TGTGCCAGCAGGCTGACTAGCGGTGAGACAGATACGCAGTATTTT. The whole variable domain, remainder taken from reference TRBV7-3 and TRBJ2-3, is GAGVSQTPSNKVTEKGKYVELRCDPISGHTALYWYRQSLGQGPEFLIYFQGTGAADDSGLPNDRFFAVRPEGSVSTLKIQRTERGDSAVYLCASRLTSGETDTQYFGPGTRLTVL.

This chain links TRBV29-1 with TRBJ2-5, with D uncertain. V dropped 4 bases and J dropped 5 bases, with 8 bases sitting between them. The CDR3 runs 11 residues. Looked up from germline, CDR1 is SQVTM and CDR2 is ANQGSEA. CDR3 in amino acids: CSVGYRETQYF. CDR3 nucleotides: TGCAGCGTTGGGTACCGGGAGACCCAGTACTTC.

Remarks on this clone: At one end, the junction sequence differs from germline, possibly due to a read error. The chain couples TRBV28 to TRBJ1-2; D gene ambiguous. Germline V gives CDR1 MDHEN, CDR2 SYDVKM. CDR3 length: 11 residues. Here the CDR3 reads CASSLTRQTDF. CDR3 DNA: TGTGCCAGCAGTTTGACGCGGCAGACGGACTTC.

V gene TRBV19 combines with J gene TRBJ2-3, with TRBD2 as a possible D gene (7 bases). Germline CDR1 LNHDA, CDR2 SQIVND (reference sequence). V lost 6 bases and J lost 4, with 14 bases in between. The CDR3 sequence is 14 residues long. The CDR3 is CASRDPGGADTQYF. The DNA for the CDR3 is TGTGCCAGTAGAGATCCGGGGGGCGCAGATACGCAGTATTTT.